These 2 T cell receptor beta chains originate from one sample sequenced in a study of vaccination and CD4 T cells after COVID-19. The sample's treatment: approximately 10-day PBMC culture with coronavirus spike peptide pools or control peptides (ViraFEST assay). These receptors' antigens are unknown. The Oncomine TCR Beta short-read assay was applied to DNA of cultured CD4+ T cells. MiXCR, run by TCRdb on the PCR reads, gives a single entry per CDR3 protein. This sample has 15,000 to 18,000 distinct CDR3 sequences, with around half found just once. This sample comprised CD4+ T cells from blood, cultured in vitro, obtained before SARS-CoV-2 vaccination. The origin of the receptors is a human donor who had recovered from COVID-19.

V gene TRBV11-2 combines with J gene TRBJ2-7; D is uncertain. The V end was cut by 4 bases, the J end by 1 base, with 11 bases between. The CDR3 runs to 14 residues. CDR1 is SGHAT, CDR2 FQNNGV, per germline. CDR3 residues: CASSSVGKSYEQYF. CDR3 nucleotide sequence: TGTGCCAGCAGCTCTGTTGGGAAATCCTACGAGCAGTACTTC. Complete variable domain (other parts from reference TRBV11-2 and TRBJ2-7): EAGVAQSPRYKIIEKRQSVAFWCNPISGHATLYWYQQILGQGPKLLIQFQNNGVVDDSQLPKDRFSAERLKGVDSTLKIQPAKLEDSAVYLCASSSVGKSYEQYFGPGTRLTVT.

The chain couples TRBV7-9 to TRBJ2-7; possible D gene TRBD1, 5 bases. The length of the CDR3 is 14 residues. Germline lookup yields CDR1 SEHNR and CDR2 FQNEAQ (reference sequence). V lost 5 bases, J lost 5 bases, and 16 bases lay in between. The CDR3 reads CASSRSAGPHEQYF. The CDR3 coding sequence is TGTGCCAGCAGCCGAAGTGCAGGGCCCCACGAGCAGTACTTC.